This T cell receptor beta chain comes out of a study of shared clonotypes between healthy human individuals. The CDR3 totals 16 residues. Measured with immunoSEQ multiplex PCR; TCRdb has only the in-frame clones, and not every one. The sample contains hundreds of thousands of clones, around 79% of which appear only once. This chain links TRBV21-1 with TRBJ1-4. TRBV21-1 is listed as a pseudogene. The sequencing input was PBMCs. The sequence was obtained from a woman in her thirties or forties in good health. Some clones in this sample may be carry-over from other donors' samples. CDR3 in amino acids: CASRWGSDATNEKLFF. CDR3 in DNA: TGTGCCAGCAGGTGGGGGAGCGATGCAACTAATGAAAAACTGTTTTTT.